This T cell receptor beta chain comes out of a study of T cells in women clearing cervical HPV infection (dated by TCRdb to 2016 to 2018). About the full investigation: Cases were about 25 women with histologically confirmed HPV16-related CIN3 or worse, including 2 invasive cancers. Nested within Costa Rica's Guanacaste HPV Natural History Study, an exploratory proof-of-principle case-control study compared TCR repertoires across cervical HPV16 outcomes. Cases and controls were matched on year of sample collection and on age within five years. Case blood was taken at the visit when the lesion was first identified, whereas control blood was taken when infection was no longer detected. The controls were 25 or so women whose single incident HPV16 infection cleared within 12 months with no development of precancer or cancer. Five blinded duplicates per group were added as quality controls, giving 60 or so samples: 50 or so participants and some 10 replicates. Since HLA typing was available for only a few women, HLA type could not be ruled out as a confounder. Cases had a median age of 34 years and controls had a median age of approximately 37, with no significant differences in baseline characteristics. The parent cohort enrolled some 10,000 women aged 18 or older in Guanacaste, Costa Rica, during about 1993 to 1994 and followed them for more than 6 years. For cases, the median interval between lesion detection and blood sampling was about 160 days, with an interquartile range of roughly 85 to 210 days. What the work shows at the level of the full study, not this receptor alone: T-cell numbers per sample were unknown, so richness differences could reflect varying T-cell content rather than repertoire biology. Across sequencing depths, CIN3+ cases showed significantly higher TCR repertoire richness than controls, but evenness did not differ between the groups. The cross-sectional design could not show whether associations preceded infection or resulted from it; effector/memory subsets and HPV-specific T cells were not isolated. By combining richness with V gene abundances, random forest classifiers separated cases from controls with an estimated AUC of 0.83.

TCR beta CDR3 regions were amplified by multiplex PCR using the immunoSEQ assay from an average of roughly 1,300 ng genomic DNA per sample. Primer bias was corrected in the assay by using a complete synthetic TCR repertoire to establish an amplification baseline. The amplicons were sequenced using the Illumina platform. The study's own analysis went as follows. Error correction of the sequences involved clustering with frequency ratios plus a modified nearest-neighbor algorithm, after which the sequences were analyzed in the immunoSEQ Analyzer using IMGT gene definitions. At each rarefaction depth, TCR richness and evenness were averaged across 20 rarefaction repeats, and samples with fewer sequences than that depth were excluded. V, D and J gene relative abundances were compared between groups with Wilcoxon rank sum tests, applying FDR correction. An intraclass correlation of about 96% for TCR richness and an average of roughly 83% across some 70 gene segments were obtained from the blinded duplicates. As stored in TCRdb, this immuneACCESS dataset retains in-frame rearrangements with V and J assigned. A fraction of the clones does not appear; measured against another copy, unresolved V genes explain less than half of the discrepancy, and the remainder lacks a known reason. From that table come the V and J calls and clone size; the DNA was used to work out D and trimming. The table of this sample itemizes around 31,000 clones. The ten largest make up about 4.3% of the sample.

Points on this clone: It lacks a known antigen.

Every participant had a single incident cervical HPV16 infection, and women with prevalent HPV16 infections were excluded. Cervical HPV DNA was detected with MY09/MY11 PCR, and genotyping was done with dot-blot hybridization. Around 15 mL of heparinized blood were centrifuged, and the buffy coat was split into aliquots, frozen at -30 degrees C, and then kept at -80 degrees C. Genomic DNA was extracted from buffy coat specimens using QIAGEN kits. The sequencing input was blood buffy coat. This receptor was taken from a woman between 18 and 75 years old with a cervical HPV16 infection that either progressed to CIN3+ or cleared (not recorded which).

CDR3 DNA, as far as it was read: TGTGCCAGCAGCCTGATCCCGGGACAGCAATATCAGCCC. Its protein product is CASSLIPGQQYQP. The entire CDR3 sequence reads CASSLIPGQQYQPQHF. The chain uses TRBV13 and TRBJ1-5; 7 central bases correspond to TRBD1. The read ends 3 residues before the CDR3 terminus; that terminus is restored from the germline J gene. Taken from the germline V gene (reference sequence), the CDR1 and CDR2 loops are PRHDT and FYEKMQ. V and J are trimmed by 5 bases and 5 bases, and the gene matches miss 12 bases of the junction. The CDR3 sequence holds 16 residues, the cysteine and phenylalanine included. Sequencing covers 39 bases of the CDR3, shown here with the frame starting at base 1.